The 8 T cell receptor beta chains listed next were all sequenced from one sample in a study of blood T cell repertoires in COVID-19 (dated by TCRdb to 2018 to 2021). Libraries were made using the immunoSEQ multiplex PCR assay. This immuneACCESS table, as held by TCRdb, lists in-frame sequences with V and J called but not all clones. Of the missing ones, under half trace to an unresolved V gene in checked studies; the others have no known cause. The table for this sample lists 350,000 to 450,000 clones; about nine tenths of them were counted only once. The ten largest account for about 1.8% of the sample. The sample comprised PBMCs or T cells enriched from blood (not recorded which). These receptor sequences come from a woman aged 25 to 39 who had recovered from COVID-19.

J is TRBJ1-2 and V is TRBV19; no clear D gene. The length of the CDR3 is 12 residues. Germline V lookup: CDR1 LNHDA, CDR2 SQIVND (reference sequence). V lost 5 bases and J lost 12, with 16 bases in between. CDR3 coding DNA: TGTGCCAGTAGTGAAAACCGGGATATGAACACCTTC. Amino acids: CASSENRDMNTF.

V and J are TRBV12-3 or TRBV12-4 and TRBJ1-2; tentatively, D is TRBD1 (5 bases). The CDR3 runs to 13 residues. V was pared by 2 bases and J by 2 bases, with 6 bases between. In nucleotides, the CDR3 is TGTGCCAGCAGTTTAAAGGGGAACTATGGCTACACCTTC. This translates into CASSLKGNYGYTF.

The CDR3 is CASSLVSAYSGNTIYF. The CDR3 nucleotides read TGCGCCAGCAGCTTGGTCAGCGCTTACTCTGGAAACACCATATATTTT. The chain couples TRBV5-1 to TRBJ1-3; no reliable D call. Germline lookup yields CDR1 SGHRS and CDR2 YFSETQ. The CDR3 has 16 amino acids. V shed 0 bases and J shed 0 bases, with 10 bases lying between them. The full variable domain, with the rest looked up from reference TRBV5-1 and TRBJ1-3, is KAGVTQTPRYLIKTRGQQVTLSCSPISGHRSVSWYQQTPGQGLQFLFEYFSETQRNKGNFPGRFSGRQFSNSRSEMNVSTLELGDSALYLCASSLVSAYSGNTIYFGEGSWLTVV.

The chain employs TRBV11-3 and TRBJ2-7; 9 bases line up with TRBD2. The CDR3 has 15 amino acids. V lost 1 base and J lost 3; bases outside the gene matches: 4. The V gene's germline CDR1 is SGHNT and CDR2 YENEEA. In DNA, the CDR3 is TGTGCCAGCAGCTTAGGGGGCGGGAGGGGCTACGAGCAGTACTTC. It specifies CASSLGGGRGYEQYF.

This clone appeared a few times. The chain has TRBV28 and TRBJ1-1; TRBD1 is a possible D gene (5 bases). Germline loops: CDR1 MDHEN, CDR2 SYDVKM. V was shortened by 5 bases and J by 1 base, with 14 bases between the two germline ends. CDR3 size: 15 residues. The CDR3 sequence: CASSSTGTSNTEAFF. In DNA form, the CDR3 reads TGTGCCAGCAGTAGCACCGGGACTTCGAACACTGAAGCTTTCTTT.

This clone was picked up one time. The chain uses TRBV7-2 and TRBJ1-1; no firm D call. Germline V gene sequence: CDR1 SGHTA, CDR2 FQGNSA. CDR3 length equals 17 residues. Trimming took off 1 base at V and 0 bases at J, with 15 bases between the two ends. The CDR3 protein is CASSLDGWRLLNTEAFF. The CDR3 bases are TGTGCCAGCAGCTTAGACGGGTGGCGCCTCTTGAACACTGAAGCTTTCTTT.

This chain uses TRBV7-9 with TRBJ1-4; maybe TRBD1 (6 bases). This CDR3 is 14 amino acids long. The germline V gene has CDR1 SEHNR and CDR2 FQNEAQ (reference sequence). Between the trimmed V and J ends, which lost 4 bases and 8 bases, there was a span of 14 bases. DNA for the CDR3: TGTGCCAGCAGCTACCCACAGGGTTGGGAAAAACTGTTTTTT. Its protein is CASSYPQGWEKLFF.

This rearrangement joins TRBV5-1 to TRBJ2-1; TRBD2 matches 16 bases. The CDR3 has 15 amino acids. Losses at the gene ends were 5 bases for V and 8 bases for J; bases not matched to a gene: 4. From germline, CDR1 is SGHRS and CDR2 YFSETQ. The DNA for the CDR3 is TGCGCCAGCAGTAAGGGACTAGCGGGAGGGCATGAGCAGTTCTTC. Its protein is CASSKGLAGGHEQFF. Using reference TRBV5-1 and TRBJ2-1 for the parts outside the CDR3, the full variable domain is KAGVTQTPRYLIKTRGQQVTLSCSPISGHRSVSWYQQTPGQGLQFLFEYFSETQRNKGNFPGRFSGRQFSNSRSEMNVSTLELGDSALYLCASSKGLAGGHEQFFGPGTRLTVL.